This TCR beta chain was found in a study of cytomegalovirus exposure and HLA in healthy donors (dated by TCRdb to 2017 to 2019). As for the study more broadly: In an earlier analysis of some 550 of the donors, less than 350 Gb of sequence data and roughly 100 million unique TCR beta sequences from 150 million to 200 million T cells were reported. An early release that covered fewer than 750 HLA-typed donors contained approximately 320 gigabases of sequencing data and tens of millions of unique TCR sequences. The genetic ancestry cluster associated with self-reported Caucasian donors included 81% of the approximately 430 genotyped donors. The study aimed to test whether signatures of past pathogen exposure could be identified by cataloging public T cell receptors. Using immunosequencing, the study profiled T cell repertoires from 500 to 800 subjects and related those repertoires to cytomegalovirus serostatus. Along with the roughly 700-subject first cohort, a separate validation cohort of 120 different subjects was used. To predict cytomegalovirus infection status, the study combined high-throughput TCR immunosequencing, statistical association of individual TCRs with disease status, and machine learning. A later analysis re-examined previously published TCR beta repertoires from more than 650 donors and added high-resolution HLA genotyping to investigate patterns of TCR occurrence. In the later analysis, no new phenotypic data were used to find candidate immune exposures; instead, reliance was placed on TCR beta sequences and their occurrence across donors. To decide whether each TCR beta V gene segment behaved as functional or pseudogenic, an earlier analysis of several hundred of the donors relied on high-throughput TCR beta sequencing. Alongside the repertoire data, information on donor age, sex, ethnicity and CMV serostatus was compiled. Genome-wide SNP genotypes for about 55% of the roughly 670 donors were used in a later genetic analysis, which treated that subset as a discovery cohort. Every repertoire in the discovery cohort had been generated on one and the same sequencing platform. HLA typing included class I and class II loci at four-digit resolution. Typing coverage differed by locus: A, B, C, DRB1 and DQB1 were typed in roughly 620-630 donors, DQA1 in roughly 510, DPA1 in some 600, and DPB1 in 472. Roughly 5 DR-DQ haplotypes were handled as single units for association and clustering, since linkage in the cohort was strong. Across under 500 genotyped donors of the cohort, an average of about 220,000 unique TCR beta nucleotide sequences per donor were sequenced, and roughly 20% of those sequences were non-productive.

General findings and caveats noted by the study authors: The earlier analysis of nearly 600 of the donors excluded fewer than 20 rarely observed V segments, including chromosome 9 orphons, because counts were too low. Most CMV-associated TCR beta chains appeared to be HLA-restricted in a later analysis, and the HLA associations seemed to be driven largely by CMV exposure. According to a later analysis, TCR association rates differed among HLA loci, with DRB1 alleles showing the most associated TCRs and HLA-C alleles showing the fewest. A further reported finding was that TCR beta sequences accurately predicted the HLA-A and HLA-B alleles for most subjects in the first cohort. V-gene and J-gene trimming of TCR beta chains was associated with a missense DCLRE1C variant in a later genetic analysis, and the association was replicated in an independent cohort. It was suggested by the authors that the approach could potentially be generalized to other disease states and immunological phenotypes. In both the original and validation cohorts, the classifier was reported to diagnose cytomegalovirus status with high specificity and sensitivity. The cohort was sequenced for TCR beta chains only, and without alpha or paired-chain data the features that could be detected were limited. A few of the identified cytomegalovirus-associated TCR beta chains were confirmed in vitro to be specific for cytomegalovirus antigens. In a later analysis, several top co-occurrence clusters were reported to appear linked to parvovirus B19, influenza, CMV and Epstein-Barr virus. In a later genetic analysis, fewer N-insertions in productive TCRs were reported among donors in an Asian-associated ancestry cluster than the roughly 710-donor mean. While some public TCRs were present in many individuals, most TCR sequences turned up only very rarely across donors. A total of roughly 160 TCR beta chains were listed by the study as associated with cytomegalovirus. When HLA alleles, especially DR and DQ, strongly co-occurred, TCR associations were difficult to assign to individual alleles. In an earlier analysis of some 540 of the donors, most TCR beta V segments appeared in productive rearrangements about 87% or about 30% of the time, broadly matching IMGT annotations. Presence/absence analyses assumed roughly uniform sequencing depth across donors, an assumption that may not hold. At a false discovery rate of 0.05, a later analysis linked around 15,000 TCR beta sequences to specific HLA alleles. A cluster of highly shared sequence variants was judged likely to represent a technical artifact of the sequencing pipeline. In a later analysis, HLA-associated TCR beta chains were found to be more clonally expanded and to have lower generation probabilities than equally common non-associated chains. HLA typing was unavailable for some donors at each locus, so association tests used only the typed subset. Linkage disequilibrium might explain the correlated functional status among segregating V segments, but an unknown experimental factor could not be ruled out. The only immune exposure information available for the cohort was CMV serostatus.

The cohort comprised some 730 healthy bone marrow donors. At the time of sampling, every cohort member was nominally healthy, though immune exposures that went unrecorded were likely present. The donor tested CMV seropositive and was one of the 289 seropositive cohort members. Each donor provided a peripheral blood sample, and peripheral blood mononuclear cells were used for TCR beta sequencing. Genomic DNA was extracted from the blood cell samples with the Qiagen DNeasy Blood Extraction Kit. About this clone: What antigen it recognizes has not been identified. Base qualities are not recorded, but no much larger clone differs from it by a single base.

The library was generated by the immunoSEQ multiplex PCR assay. A mixture of 60 forward primers for TCR Vbeta segments and 13 reverse primers for TCR Jbeta segments was used in the multiplex PCR. The CDR3 region of rearranged TCR beta genes was amplified from genomic DNA by a multiplex PCR assay. On the Illumina HiSeq System, the amplified TCR beta libraries were sequenced as 87-base-pair reads. The authors' pipeline ran thus. Across the 640 or so repertoires, a later analysis counted 75 million to 90 million unique TCR beta chains, 8.5 million to 12 million of which were shared by at least two donors. To remove PCR and sequencing errors, raw reads were error-corrected and collapsed into unique sequences using a nearest-neighbor algorithm that merged closely related sequences. Alignment of CDR3 sequences to IMGT reference sequences was used to assign V, D and J gene segments. For a sequence to be retained, a match of at least six nucleotides to both a V gene segment and a J gene segment was required. A rearrangement counted as productive if the CDR3 had no stop codons and remained in frame with V and J, and every other rearrangement counted as non-productive. CDR3 was defined by IMGT convention, running from the second conserved V-encoded cysteine to the conserved J-encoded phenylalanine. The earlier analysis of 450 to 750 of the donors excluded any sequence lacking an unambiguous match to a single V gene segment. An earlier analysis of around 600 of the donors classified V segments as functional when productive rearrangements were above 56.7% and as segregating when the standard deviation between donors was above 5%. To diagnose cytomegalovirus status from the catalog of TCR beta chain sequences, a statistical classification framework was built. In a later analysis, TCR nucleotide sequences were compared against IMGT/GENE-DB human TR gene sequences so that V and J genes could be assigned. A later analysis assigned CDR3 sequences and most-parsimonious VDJ recombination scenarios with the TCRdist pipeline. In a later analysis, each TCR beta chain was defined by its CDR3 amino acid sequence together with its V-gene family, and reads without a unique V-gene family were excluded. A later analysis removed several hundred highly shared, low-generation-probability nucleotide sequences to deal with suspected cross-contamination and a sequencing artifact. For each public chain, a later analysis derived a clonal expansion index from normalized ranks of inferred template counts within each repertoire. Generation probabilities in a later analysis came from a VDJ recombination model fitted to out-of-frame rearrangements, and those results were checked against IGoR. In a later analysis, TCR-TCR, TCR-HLA and TCR-CMV co-occurrence was scored with hypergeometric tests, and a repertoire-size bias correction was applied to TCR pairs. In a later analysis, false discovery rates were estimated by permuting HLA or CMV assignments 20 times. In a later analysis, co-occurring TCRs were grouped with DBSCAN, and TCRdist sequence similarity was added when clustering was performed within HLA-allele-positive subsets. Co-occurrence clustering excluded repertoires with fewer than 30,000 or more than 120,000 public chains, plus five with anomalous nucleotide sharing. TCRdb mirrors the immuneACCESS table, restricted to in-frame sequences. Some clones are absent from its copies; in checked studies, under half trace to an unresolved V gene, and the reason for the others is unknown. From that table come the V and J calls and clone size; the DNA was used to work out D and trimming. A total of some 180,000 clones appear in this sample, roughly 85% of them only once. About 2.7% of the sample comes from the top ten.

The sequencing input was PBMCs. This TCR was recovered from a man aged 25-40 years in good health and CMV-seropositive.

CDR3 protein: CASSRPGHNYGYTF. At the DNA level, the sequence is TGTGCCAGCAGTCGCCCGGGACATAACTATGGCTACACCTTC. Recombination connected TRBV5-6 to TRBJ1-2; TRBD1 is a weak D gene call, 6 bases matching. Trimming takes 5 bases from V and 1 base from J, and the germline ends sit 12 bases apart. CDR1 SGHDT and CDR2 YYEEEE are derived from the germline V gene. From the cysteine through the phenylalanine, the CDR3 covers 14 amino acids. Only the CDR3 portion is preserved as DNA: 42 bases, with reading frame beginning at the first base.